This TCR beta chain was identified in a study of post-analysis software for immune sequencing data. In regard to this clonotype: Its antigen is as yet unknown.

General study points: By F measure, strong co-clustering occurred among samples prepared in the same batch. The five TRBV segments detected at higher frequency in patients than in controls included TRBV5-6, TRBV5-1 and TRBV20-1.

Prepared libraries of TCR beta cDNA carried unique molecular identifiers. A single record per CDR3 protein comes from TCRdb applying MiXCR to the PCR reads. The table lists about 540,000 distinct CDR3 sequences, roughly 34% of them singletons. V shed 4 bases, J shed 3 bases, and the junction held 3 bases outside the gene matches. CDR3 length equals 15 residues. Germline lookup yields CDR1 SGHDN and CDR2 FVKESK. The chain joins TRBV14 to TRBJ2-5; the match to TRBD2 covers 12 bases. The receptor comes from a girl aged 2-17 years with multiple sclerosis. The material sequenced was blood. This chain's CDR3 is CASSPRLAGEETQYF. The CDR3 coding sequence is TGTGCCAGCAGCCCGCGACTAGCGGGGGAAGAGACCCAGTACTTC. The full variable domain, rest sourced from reference TRBV14 and TRBJ2-5, is EAGVTQFPSHSVIEKGQTVTLRCDPISGHDNLYWYRRVMGKEIKFLLHFVKESKQDESGMPNNRFLAERTGGTYSTLKVQPAELEDSGVYFCASSPRLAGEETQYFGPGTRLLVL.